Listed below are T cell receptor beta chains from one sample, sequenced in a study of blood T cells in healthy people across ages. TCRdb re-called the 5' RACE reads through MiXCR, storing one row per CDR3 protein. The table includes 600,000 to 850,000 distinct CDR3 sequences, around 25% detected once. These data were also reused for a study on T cells of mothers and their children.

The material sequenced was blood. These TCRs come from a boy younger than 18 in good health. Each CDR3 is given with its conserved first and last residue. The D gene is left open where the match is weak. Not every row has a clone size; where given, it reads once, few, many or a size class.

abundance	v_gene	d_gene	len	j_gene	CDR3aa	CDR3nt
-	TRBV28	-	14	TRBJ2-3	CASNLDSTTDTQYF	TGTGCCAGCAACCTGGACTCCACCACAGATACGCAGTATTTT
few	TRBV29-1	TRBD1	15	TRBJ1-1	CSVAGTGAPNTEAFF	TGCAGCGTTGCTGGGACAGGGGCACCAAACACTGAAGCTTTCTTT
-	TRBV9	-	14	TRBJ2-5	CASSVASHQETQYF	TGTGCCAGCAGCGTAGCCAGCCATCAAGAGACCCAGTACTTC
-	TRBV7-2	-	16	TRBJ2-5	CASSLEGSPRGETQYF	TGTGCCAGCAGCTTAGAGGGCTCACCTCGGGGAGAGACCCAGTACTTC
few	TRBV28	-	11	TRBJ2-6	CAVAGANVLTF	TGTGCAGTGGCTGGGGCCAACGTCCTGACTTTC
-	TRBV7-8	-	14	TRBJ2-5	CASTPWGGEETQYF	TGTGCCAGCACCCCCTGGGGAGGAGAAGAGACCCAGTACTTC
-	TRBV4-3	-	15	TRBJ2-5	CASSQDRTPGGTQYF	TGCGCCAGCAGCCAAGATAGGACTCCAGGTGGAACCCAGTACTTC
many	TRBV28	-	12	TRBJ2-6	CASSFGANVLTF	TGTGCCAGCAGTTTTGGGGCCAACGTCCTGACTTTC
-	TRBV12-3/TRBV12-4	-	11	TRBJ2-5	CASSSGWEQYF	TGTGCCAGCAGTTCAGGGTGGGAGCAGTACTTC
-	TRBV29-1	TRBD1	12	TRBJ2-7	CSVAGTGGEQYF	TGCAGCGTGGCCGGGACAGGGGGCGAGCAGTACTTC
few	TRBV11-2	-	14	TRBJ2-7	CASSTGTDSYEQYF	TGTGCCAGCAGCACCGGGACCGACAGCTACGAGCAGTACTTC
-	TRBV7-3	TRBD2	14	TRBJ2-3	CASSLRAGADTQYF	TGTGCCAGCAGCTTAAGGGCGGGAGCAGATACGCAGTATTTT
-	TRBV11-2	-	13	TRBJ1-2	CASSSQSNYGYTF	TGTGCCAGCAGCTCCCAGAGTAACTATGGCTACACCTTC
-	TRBV7-8	TRBD1	14	TRBJ2-3	CASSSWDRTDTQYF	TGTGCCAGCAGCTCGTGGGACAGGACAGATACGCAGTATTTT
few	TRBV7-2	TRBD2	16	TRBJ2-3	CASSINLGLATDTQYF	TGTGCCAGCAGCATTAACCTTGGACTAGCAACAGATACGCAGTATTTT
-	TRBV10-3	-	13	TRBJ2-3	CATQRQITDTQYF	TGTGCCACCCAGAGGCAGATCACAGATACGCAGTATTTT
-	TRBV4-3	-	16	TRBJ2-3	CASSQGGDGYTDTQYF	TGCGCCAGCAGCCAAGGGGGGGACGGTTACACAGATACGCAGTATTTT
-	TRBV15	TRBD1	16	TRBJ2-2	CATSLPGQANTGELFF	TGTGCCACCAGCCTACCGGGACAGGCCAACACCGGGGAGCTGTTTTTT
-	TRBV29-1	-	10	TRBJ1-1	CSVQDTEAFF	TGCAGCGTTCAGGACACTGAAGCTTTCTTT
-	TRBV13	-	13	TRBJ2-5	CASSLGGRRTQYF	TGTGCCAGCAGCTTAGGAGGGCGGCGGACCCAGTACTTC
-	TRBV27	TRBD2	19	TRBJ2-2	CASSPMSRLAGTFGGELFF	TGTGCCAGCAGTCCCATGTCTCGACTAGCGGGGACCTTCGGCGGGGAGCTGTTTTTT
-	TRBV7-9	TRBD1	13	TRBJ1-6	CASSSGQGSPLHF	TGTGCCAGCAGCTCGGGACAGGGTTCACCCCTCCACTTT
-	TRBV7-7	-	14	TRBJ2-5	CASSLQLGGETQYF	TGTGCTAGCAGCTTACAGCTCGGAGGGGAGACCCAGTACTTC
few	TRBV5-1	-	14	TRBJ2-2	CASSLTVGSGELFF	TGCGCCAGCAGCTTAACAGTAGGCTCCGGGGAGCTGTTTTTT
few	TRBV7-8	-	17	TRBJ2-3	CASSLELGSFSADTQYF	TGTGCCAGCAGCTTAGAACTCGGGAGTTTTTCCGCAGATACGCAGTATTTT
few	TRBV6-2/TRBV6-3	TRBD1	13	TRBJ2-1	CASSWTGGFEQFF	TGTGCCAGCAGCTGGACAGGTGGATTTGAGCAGTTCTTC
-	TRBV7-2	-	16	TRBJ2-1	CASSLIGGSSYNEQFF	TGTGCCAGCAGCTTAATTGGGGGGAGCTCCTACAATGAGCAGTTCTTC
-	TRBV15	-	15	TRBJ1-1	CATSRESGMNTEAFF	TGTGCCACCAGCAGAGAGTCAGGTATGAACACTGAAGCTTTCTTT
-	TRBV28	-	15	TRBJ1-5	CASSFGREGNQPQHF	TGTGCCAGCAGTTTCGGCAGGGAAGGCAATCAGCCCCAGCATTTT
few	TRBV7-9	-	14	TRBJ1-2	CASSLGGAPYGYTF	TGTGCCAGCAGCTTAGGGGGGGCTCCTTATGGCTACACCTTC
-	TRBV29-1	-	14	TRBJ2-5	CSVVGGPIQETQYF	TGCAGCGTTGTGGGGGGCCCGATCCAAGAGACCCAGTACTTC
few	TRBV29-1	TRBD1	16	TRBJ2-2	CSVDPAGTGDTGELFF	TGCAGCGTTGACCCGGCCGGGACAGGAGACACCGGGGAGCTGTTTTTT
-	TRBV28	-	14	TRBJ1-2	CASSLDDRNYGYTF	TGTGCCAGCAGTTTAGACGACAGGAACTATGGCTACACCTTC
-	TRBV3-1	-	13	TRBJ1-2	CASSPWDEYGYTF	TGTGCCAGCAGCCCCTGGGACGAGTACGGCTACACCTTC
-	TRBV24-1	-	15	TRBJ2-2	CATSEAGVNTGELFF	TGTGCCACCAGTGAGGCAGGAGTGAACACCGGGGAGCTGTTTTTT
-	TRBV2	TRBD2	15	TRBJ2-1	CASNPSGRTYNEQFF	TGTGCCAGCAACCCTAGCGGGAGAACCTACAATGAGCAGTTCTTC
-	TRBV11-2	-	15	TRBJ2-5	CASSFRGLTEEIQYF	TGTGCCAGCAGCTTTAGGGGACTCACAGAAGAGATCCAGTACTTC
-	TRBV6-2/TRBV6-3	TRBD2	15	TRBJ2-5	CASSETSGVWETQYF	TGTGCCAGCAGCGAAACTAGCGGGGTTTGGGAGACCCAGTACTTC
few	TRBV29-1	-	16	TRBJ1-2	CSDYEAASGLIYGYTF	TGCAGCGACTACGAGGCGGCGTCGGGGTTGATCTATGGCTACACCTTC
few	TRBV12-3/TRBV12-4	-	15	TRBJ1-1	CASSLNAVRGTEAFF	TGTGCCAGCAGTTTAAACGCAGTGCGGGGTACTGAAGCTTTCTTT
few	TRBV7-8	TRBD1	13	TRBJ2-7	CASSLGQGYEQHF	TGTGCCAGCAGCCTCGGACAGGGTTACGAGCAGCACTTC
-	TRBV12-3/TRBV12-4	-	13	TRBJ2-7	CASTLDRGYEQYF	TGTGCCAGCACTTTGGACAGAGGCTACGAGCAGTACTTC
few	TRBV12-3/TRBV12-4	TRBD2	14	TRBJ2-7	CASSPGGLVHEQYF	TGTGCCAGCAGCCCGGGGGGACTCGTGCACGAGCAGTACTTC
-	TRBV5-1	-	13	TRBJ2-2	CATGRGNTGELFF	TGCGCCACCGGCCGGGGGAACACCGGGGAGCTGTTTTTT
few	TRBV2	-	17	TRBJ1-2	CASSGNWAVMKNYGYTF	TGTGCCAGCAGCGGAAACTGGGCTGTGATGAAAAACTATGGCTACACCTTC
few	TRBV7-2	-	15	TRBJ2-2	CASSLDDGNTGELLF	TGTGCCAGCAGCTTAGATGACGGGAACACCGGGGAGCTGTTGTTT
-	TRBV3-1	-	13	TRBJ1-5	CASSPLPRQPQHF	TGTGCCAGCAGTCCCCTGCCCCGGCAGCCCCAGCATTTT
-	TRBV10-3	TRBD2	15	TRBJ2-1	CATQIAGGSLDEQFF	TGTGCCACTCAGATAGCGGGGGGGTCTTTGGATGAGCAGTTCTTC
few	TRBV6-6	-	13	TRBJ1-2	CASRDGGRDGYTF	TGTGCCAGCAGGGACGGGGGGCGGGATGGCTACACCTTC
few	TRBV12-3/TRBV12-4	-	12	TRBJ2-2	CASSYRGGELFF	TGTGCCAGCAGTTATAGGGGCGGGGAGCTGTTTTTT
few	TRBV11-1	TRBD1	17	TRBJ2-1	CASSLAGTGATSHEQFF	TGTGCCAGCAGCTTAGCCGGGACAGGGGCAACCTCACATGAGCAGTTCTTC
few	TRBV12-3/TRBV12-4	-	14	TRBJ2-2	CATEVRGNTGELFF	TGTGCCACCGAAGTGAGGGGGAACACCGGGGAGCTGTTTTTT
few	TRBV7-8	TRBD1	15	TRBJ1-5	CASSSWDSSSQPQHF	TGTGCCAGCAGCTCGTGGGACAGTTCGTCTCAGCCCCAGCATTTT
few	TRBV5-5	TRBD1	15	TRBJ1-2	CASSFDRVETYGYTF	TGTGCCAGCAGCTTTGACAGGGTCGAAACCTATGGCTACACCTTC
-	TRBV6-6	-	16	TRBJ1-1	CASGYLGRTKNTEAFF	TGTGCCAGCGGTTACTTGGGACGGACTAAGAACACTGAAGCTTTCTTT